This is a list of T cell receptor beta chains from one sample in a study of CD4 T cells in relation to SARS-CoV-2 and coronaviruses. The antigens for these receptors are not known. Using immunoSEQ multiplex PCR, the repertoire was profiled, and TCRdb retains in-frame clones only, with some absent. The profile shows 25,000 or so clones, around three quarters of them singletons. Material for sequencing was CD4+ T cells from PBMCs, cultured in vitro. These receptor sequences come from a human donor in good health. The CDR3 runs from the conserved cysteine through the conserved F or W. A D gene is named only where the DNA matches it firmly. Clone size is given for some rows only: seen once, a few or many times, or a class if the clone is expanded.

clone size: NA; J gene: TRBJ2-1; V gene: TRBV3-1/TRBV3-2; D gene: TRBD2; CDR3 protein: CASSPPGGSNNEQFF; CDR3 DNA: TGTGCCAGCAGCCCCCCTGGCGGGAGTAACAATGAGCAGTTCTTC
clone size: once; J gene: TRBJ1-4; V gene: TRBV5-1; D gene: NA; CDR3 protein: CASSLGSRSSNEKLFF; CDR3 DNA: TGCGCCAGCAGCTTGGGGTCTAGAAGTTCTAATGAAAAACTGTTTTTT
clone size: NA; J gene: TRBJ1-2; V gene: TRBV3-1/TRBV3-2; D gene: TRBD1; CDR3 protein: CASSSRTGVGYGYTF; CDR3 DNA: TGTGCCAGCAGCTCAAGGACAGGGGTCGGCTATGGCTACACCTTC
clone size: NA; J gene: TRBJ2-7; V gene: TRBV7-9; D gene: TRBD1; CDR3 protein: CASSLSPVRGGDYEQYF; CDR3 DNA: TGTGCCAGCAGCTTAAGCCCCGTGCGAGGGGGCGACTACGAGCAGTACTTC
clone size: NA; J gene: TRBJ1-2; V gene: TRBV27; D gene: NA; CDR3 protein: CASSSSANYGYTF; CDR3 DNA: TGTGCCAGCAGCTCCTCGGCTAACTATGGCTACACCTTC
clone size: NA; J gene: TRBJ2-5; V gene: TRBV11-2; D gene: TRBD2; CDR3 protein: CASSLGSSGSRSKTQYF; CDR3 DNA: TGTGCCAGCAGCTTAGGCTCTAGCGGGAGTAGGTCGAAGACCCAGTACTTC
clone size: NA; J gene: TRBJ1-2; V gene: TRBV6-6; D gene: NA; CDR3 protein: CASSPQSGYGYTF; CDR3 DNA: TGTGCCAGCAGCCCCCAGTCTGGTTATGGCTACACCTTC
clone size: NA; J gene: TRBJ2-7; V gene: TRBV6-5; D gene: NA; CDR3 protein: CASSLSWGSYEQYF; CDR3 DNA: TGTGCCAGCAGTTTGTCCTGGGGATCCTACGAGCAGTACTTC
clone size: NA; J gene: TRBJ2-3; V gene: TRBV3-1/TRBV3-2; D gene: TRBD2; CDR3 protein: CASSPGLAGYDTQYF; CDR3 DNA: TGTGCCAGCAGCCCTGGACTAGCGGGTTACGATACGCAGTATTTT
clone size: NA; J gene: TRBJ1-1; V gene: TRBV18; D gene: NA; CDR3 protein: CASSPTQNTEAFF; CDR3 DNA: TGTGCCAGCTCACCAACACAGAACACTGAAGCTTTCTTT
clone size: NA; J gene: TRBJ2-7; V gene: TRBV4-1; D gene: TRBD2; CDR3 protein: CASSQILAGVPYEQYF; CDR3 DNA: TGCGCCAGCAGCCAAATCCTAGCGGGAGTGCCCTACGAGCAGTACTTC
clone size: NA; J gene: TRBJ1-1; V gene: TRBV5-4; D gene: NA; CDR3 protein: CASSSPPGSWAFF; CDR3 DNA: TGTGCCAGCAGCTCGCCCCCGGGCAGCTGGGCTTTCTTT
clone size: NA; J gene: TRBJ2-5; V gene: TRBV6-5; D gene: TRBD2; CDR3 protein: CASLAGRGETQYF; CDR3 DNA: TGTGCCAGCTTAGCGGGGAGAGGGGAGACCCAGTACTTC
clone size: NA; J gene: TRBJ2-7; V gene: TRBV19; D gene: NA; CDR3 protein: CASTASESLPGGEQYF; CDR3 DNA: TGTGCCAGTACAGCTTCAGAGTCCCTACCCGGCGGCGAGCAGTACTTC
clone size: once; J gene: TRBJ1-6; V gene: TRBV28; D gene: TRBD1; CDR3 protein: CASRNYGGGVDSPLHF; CDR3 DNA: TGTGCCAGCAGAAATTACGGAGGGGGCGTCGATTCACCCCTCCACTTT
clone size: NA; J gene: TRBJ2-7; V gene: TRBV10-3; D gene: NA; CDR3 protein: CAIREYYEQYF; CDR3 DNA: TGTGCCATCAGAGAGTATTACGAGCAGTACTTC
clone size: NA; J gene: TRBJ1-4; V gene: TRBV7-9; D gene: NA; CDR3 protein: CASSTIGDGLEDEKLFF; CDR3 DNA: TGTGCCAGCAGCACCATTGGTGATGGCCTAGAAGATGAAAAACTGTTTTTT
clone size: NA; J gene: TRBJ1-5; V gene: TRBV3-1/TRBV3-2; D gene: NA; CDR3 protein: CASSQDERGGTYNQPQHF; CDR3 DNA: TGTGCCAGCAGCCAAGATGAACGGGGGGGCACATACAATCAGCCCCAGCATTTT
clone size: NA; J gene: TRBJ2-7; V gene: TRBV5-4; D gene: NA; CDR3 protein: CASSLYCYCYEQYF; CDR3 DNA: TGTGCCAGCAGCTTGTACTGCTACTGCTACGAGCAGTACTTC
clone size: NA; J gene: TRBJ1-6; V gene: TRBV5-1; D gene: TRBD1; CDR3 protein: CASSLARDRASPLHF; CDR3 DNA: TGCGCCAGCAGCTTGGCCCGGGACAGGGCTTCACCCCTCCACTTT
clone size: NA; J gene: TRBJ1-5; V gene: TRBV6-5; D gene: NA; CDR3 protein: CASSYGQGQPQHF; CDR3 DNA: TGTGCCAGCAGTTATGGGCAGGGTCAGCCCCAGCATTTT
clone size: NA; J gene: TRBJ1-5; V gene: TRBV24-1; D gene: NA; CDR3 protein: CATSQVHLGPQHF; CDR3 DNA: TGTGCCACCAGCCAGGTACATTTAGGGCCCCAGCATTTT
clone size: NA; J gene: TRBJ1-6; V gene: TRBV24-1; D gene: TRBD1; CDR3 protein: CATPGTGGSGAYNSPLHF; CDR3 DNA: TGTGCCACCCCTGGGACAGGGGGCTCCGGCGCCTATAATTCACCCCTCCACTTT
clone size: NA; J gene: TRBJ2-1; V gene: TRBV3-1/TRBV3-2; D gene: TRBD1; CDR3 protein: CASSPTGGSYNEQFF; CDR3 DNA: TGTGCCAGCAGCCCGACAGGGGGCTCCTACAATGAGCAGTTCTTC
clone size: few; J gene: TRBJ1-5; V gene: TRBV2; D gene: TRBD1; CDR3 protein: CASSEQGARGQPQHF; CDR3 DNA: TGTGCCAGCAGTGAGCAGGGGGCTAGGGGTCAGCCCCAGCATTTT
clone size: NA; J gene: TRBJ2-1; V gene: TRBV6-5; D gene: NA; CDR3 protein: CASVAGVTYYNEQFF; CDR3 DNA: TGTGCCAGCGTGGCAGGGGTTACCTACTACAATGAGCAGTTCTTC
clone size: NA; J gene: TRBJ2-5; V gene: TRBV15; D gene: TRBD1; CDR3 protein: CATSYTGQGQETQYF; CDR3 DNA: TGTGCCACCAGTTATACTGGACAGGGGCAAGAGACCCAGTACTTC
clone size: NA; J gene: TRBJ2-1; V gene: TRBV2; D gene: TRBD2; CDR3 protein: CASRPRFIAGFRYNEQFF; CDR3 DNA: TGTGCCAGCAGACCTCGATTTATAGCGGGATTTCGCTACAATGAGCAGTTCTTC
clone size: few; J gene: TRBJ1-1; V gene: TRBV7-8; D gene: NA; CDR3 protein: CASSWRASPMEAFF; CDR3 DNA: TGTGCCAGCAGCTGGCGGGCCTCCCCGATGGAAGCTTTCTTT
clone size: NA; J gene: TRBJ1-2; V gene: TRBV3-1/TRBV3-2; D gene: NA; CDR3 protein: CASSPSGGRYGYTF; CDR3 DNA: TGTGCCAGCAGCCCCTCCGGGGGACGGTATGGCTACACCTTC
clone size: NA; J gene: TRBJ1-1; V gene: TRBV21-1; D gene: NA; CDR3 protein: CASRSQYFCFTGTENTEAFF; CDR3 DNA: NA
clone size: NA; J gene: TRBJ1-1; V gene: TRBV2; D gene: NA; CDR3 protein: CASSDLQRDTEAFF; CDR3 DNA: TGTGCCAGCAGTGATCTACAGCGGGACACTGAAGCTTTCTTT
clone size: NA; J gene: TRBJ2-1; V gene: TRBV6-5; D gene: NA; CDR3 protein: CASSYPAGEQFF; CDR3 DNA: TGTGCCAGCAGTTACCCCGCAGGTGAGCAGTTCTTC
clone size: NA; J gene: TRBJ1-3; V gene: TRBV7-9; D gene: NA; CDR3 protein: CASSPPGYTIYF; CDR3 DNA: TGTGCCAGCAGCCCCCCGGGATACACCATATATTTT